Shown below are 16 T cell receptor beta chains from a single sample sequenced in a study of response to subunit inactivated influenza vaccine. TCRdb re-derived calls from the RT-PCR reads in MiXCR, one entry per CDR3 protein. The sample includes about 570,000 distinct CDR3 sequences, around 11% seen only once; the top ten take 11%. This same sample was also part of a study on T cells expressing NK-cell markers. That paper states: Scientists made TCR beta cDNA using 5'RACE template switching with UMIs.

The sequencing here drew on PBMCs from blood, taken on the day of vaccination. The receptors stem from a man aged 50 to 59 who received an inactivated influenza vaccine.

The V gene is TRBV20-1, the J gene TRBJ1-5; possibly TRBD1 for D (6 bases). V lost 5 bases to trimming and J lost 0 bases, with 20 bases between them. The CDR3 sequence is 17 residues long. Germline V CDR1 and CDR2: DFQATT, SNEGSKA (reference sequence). Here the CDR3 reads CSAARTAIFNSNQPQHF. The CDR3 region has the DNA TGCAGTGCTGCCAGGACAGCAATCTTTAATAGCAATCAGCCCCAGCATTTT.

The table lists this clonotype with a count of one. The chain couples TRBV24-1 to TRBJ2-7; TRBD1 matches at 9 bases. The CDR3 runs to 15 residues. From germline, CDR1 is KGHDR and CDR2 SFDVKD. Unmatched junction bases numbered 7, after V lost 6 bases and J lost 2 bases. The CDR3: CATSPGDRVTYEQYF. DNA of the CDR3: TGTGCCACCAGTCCGGGGGACAGGGTAACCTACGAGCAGTACTTC.

Many counts were recorded for this clonotype. This chain connects TRBV15 to TRBJ1-1; no clear D. The germline V gene has CDR1 LNHNV and CDR2 YYDKDF (reference sequence). V was trimmed by 5 bases and J by 1 base, leaving 17 bases between them. The CDR3 is 16 amino acids. The CDR3 loop is CATSPRLGLTNTEAFF. The CDR3 bases are TGTGCCACCAGCCCTCGTTTAGGACTTACGAACACTGAAGCTTTCTTT.

This clonotype has only one observation. Its ends do not fully match the called genes, so a read error is possible. This chain connects TRBV12-3 or TRBV12-4 to TRBJ2-5; D is perhaps TRBD2 (5 bases). The CDR3 contains 12 residues. The CDR3 is CASSFFGETQSF. The CDR3 DNA follows: TGTGCCAGCAGTTTTTTCGGGGAGACCCAGTCCTTC.

The chain carries TRBV6-2 or TRBV6-3 and TRBJ2-3; D gene uncertain. Germline V gives CDR1 MNHEY, CDR2 SVGEGT. V lost 1 base to trimming and J lost 2 bases, with 7 bases between them. This CDR3 has 14 residues. Written as DNA, the CDR3 is TGTGCCAGCAGTTACTATGAGTACACAGATACGCAGTATTTT. Translated, it gives CASSYYEYTDTQYF.

In its sample, this clonotype was seen many times. V and J are TRBV20-1 and TRBJ2-3; tentatively, D is TRBD2 (6 bases). The CDR3 has 14 residues. V was shortened by 6 bases and J by 3 bases, with 16 bases between the two germline ends. Germline loops: CDR1 DFQATT, CDR2 SNEGSKA (reference sequence). The CDR3 spells CSAPGWSGTDTQYF. As DNA, the CDR3 is TGCAGTGCCCCCGGCTGGAGCGGGACAGATACGCAGTATTTT.

The V and J genes are TRBV7-2 and TRBJ2-7, with 10 bases lining up with TRBD1. CDR3 length: 15 residues. CDR1 SGHTA and CDR2 FQGNSA come from the germline V gene. The V segment lost 5 bases and the J segment 5 bases; nucleotides outside the gene matches: 9. CDR3 sequence: CASSLDRGQGNEQYF. CDR3 bases: TGTGCCAGCAGCCTCGACAGGGGGCAGGGTAACGAGCAGTACTTC.

Turning to this clonotype: This likely comes from a read error, as the CDR3 has no conserved phenylalanine or tryptophan at its end. The DNA is omitted, as the CDR3 cannot be located on it reliably, and the CDR3 follows TCRdb's listing. This chain uses TRBV7-2 with TRBJ1-6. A total of 15 residues make up the CDR3, ends included. Germline CDR1 SGHTA, CDR2 FQGNSA. The CDR3: CASSSSVAARSPLHV.

In its sample, this clonotype was seen many times. The chain couples TRBV12-3 or TRBV12-4 to TRBJ2-7, with D perhaps TRBD2 (8 bases). The CDR3 runs 18 residues. V was trimmed by 2 bases and J by 2 bases, leaving 22 bases between them. CDR3: CASSLRGLTSGGPYEQYF. CDR3 bases: TGTGCCAGCAGTTTAAGGGGGCTCACTAGCGGAGGGCCCTACGAGCAGTACTTC.

There are a few counts of this clonotype. V usage is TRBV6-2 or TRBV6-3 and J usage is TRBJ2-6, with D unresolved. V was shortened by 2 bases and J by 0 bases, with 5 bases between the two germline ends. Germline CDR1 and CDR2: MNHEY and SVGEGT. The CDR3 runs to 15 residues. The CDR3 coding sequence is TGTGCCAGCAGTTACGCGTCCTCTGGGGCCAACGTCCTGACTTTC. Amino acids: CASSYASSGANVLTF.

The chain links TRBV28 to TRBJ2-5; D is perhaps TRBD2 (6 bases). Trimming removed 3 bases at V and 4 bases at J, with 9 bases between. Per the germline V gene, CDR1 is MDHEN and CDR2 is SYDVKM. The CDR3 is 13 amino acids. CDR3 in amino acids: CASSFAGRETQYF. CDR3 nucleotide sequence: TGTGCCAGCAGTTTTGCCGGGAGAGAGACCCAGTACTTC.

The rearrangement links TRBV5-1 to TRBJ2-7; D could derive from TRBD1 or TRBD2 (5 bases each). The CDR3 consists of 14 residues. V was trimmed by 0 bases and J by 6 bases, leaving 13 bases between them. The V gene's germline CDR1 is SGHRS and CDR2 YFSETQ. Written as DNA, the CDR3 is TGCGCCAGCAGCTTGGTGGGGGTACGCGGCGAGCAGTACTTC. It translates to CASSLVGVRGEQYF.

This clonotype has just a few counts. The chain uses TRBV12-3 or TRBV12-4 and TRBJ2-3; 8 bases fit TRBD2. V shed 3 bases and J 4 bases; nucleotides not matched to a gene: 6. This CDR3 is built from 15 residues. The CDR3 protein is CASSFSSGSSDTQYF. The CDR3 nucleotides are TGTGCCAGCAGTTTTTCAAGCGGGAGTTCAGATACGCAGTATTTT.

The J gene is TRBJ2-1, the V gene TRBV11-2, with TRBD1 matching 8 bases. J lost 0 bases, V lost 4 bases, and 8 bases had no gene match. Looked up from germline, CDR1 is SGHAT and CDR2 is FQNNGV. CDR3 size: 17 residues. The CDR3 here is CASSYGQGVYSYNEQFF. The CDR3 region has the DNA TGTGCCAGCAGCTATGGACAGGGAGTTTACTCCTACAATGAGCAGTTCTTC. The full variable domain, rest sourced from reference TRBV11-2 and TRBJ2-1, is EAGVAQSPRYKIIEKRQSVAFWCNPISGHATLYWYQQILGQGPKLLIQFQNNGVVDDSQLPKDRFSAERLKGVDSTLKIQPAKLEDSAVYLCASSYGQGVYSYNEQFFGPGTRLTVL.

This clonotype was picked up a small number of times. The rearrangement links TRBV12-3 or TRBV12-4 to TRBJ2-3; D remains ambiguous. V lost 1 base and J 2 bases, leaving 7 bases between the germline ends. This CDR3 is 14 amino acids long. The CDR3 DNA is TGTGCCAGCAGTTTAGATGGAATCACAGATACGCAGTATTTT. Residues: CASSLDGITDTQYF.

This clonotype has only a few counts. V and J are TRBV4-1 and TRBJ2-2, with 9 positions matching TRBD1. The germline V gene encodes CDR1 MGHRA and CDR2 YSYEKL. This CDR3 has 17 amino acids. V was pared by 2 bases and J by 5 bases, with 9 bases of the junction left unmatched. The CDR3 nucleotides read TGCGCCAGCAGCCAAACCCCGGGACAGGGAATAACCGGGGAGCTGTTTTTT. It codes for CASSQTPGQGITGELFF.